The next 11 T cell receptor beta chains were all read from a single sample in a study of human T cells and chemical hapten exposure (dated by TCRdb to 2020 to 2022). In light of the paper, this sample's time point label describes: pre-sensitization, week 0. This specimen's treatment or condition label, interpreted: therapeutic diphenylcyclopropenone sensitization with weekly scalp DPC. Unfractionated whole blood was collected in Tempus Blood RNA tubes, and total RNA was extracted from that blood. Library prep was done by RACE. Sequencing was carried out with a NextSeq 500. TCRdb trimmed the raw reads at Q25, called clones with MiXCR and kept productive beta chains. Identical CDR3 protein sequences are pooled into one entry, listed with their most common genes and DNA. The sample data list about 30,000 distinct CDR3 sequences, and about 9.3% of these were observed just once. 27% of the sample goes to the ten largest clones.

Sequencing used whole blood, obtained in connection with sensitization to the hapten diphenylcyclopropenone (DPC). These receptors came from a middle-aged man with alopecia areata. Some clones in this sample may be carry-over from other donors' samples.

The DNA for the CDR3 is TGCAGCGTTGAGGCGGGAGTTGGGGATGAGCAGTTCTTC. Residues: CSVEAGVGDEQFF. The chain uses TRBV29-1 and TRBJ2-1; TRBD2 aligns across 7 bases. The CDR3 has 13 amino acids. The germline CDR1 and CDR2 sequences are SQVTM and ANQGSEA. Unmatched junction bases numbered 7, after V lost 3 bases and J lost 8 bases.

By proportion, this clonotype is medium-sized (0.01 to 0.1%). This chain joins TRBV30 and TRBJ1-3; D is unclear. Trimming shortened V by 3 bases and J by 4 bases, and 10 bases separated the two germline ends. Germline CDR1 GTSNPN, CDR2 SVGIG (reference sequence). The CDR3 runs to 13 residues. The CDR3 region has the DNA TGTGCCTGGAGCTCTGACGGCGGAAACACCATATATTTT. It translates to CAWSSDGGNTIYF.

This clonotype showed up just a few times. V gene TRBV4-1 combines with J gene TRBJ1-6, with no clear D. This CDR3 is 13 amino acids long. Trimming took 0 bases from V and 8 from J, leaving 5 bases between them. From germline, CDR1 is MGHRA and CDR2 YSYEKL. The CDR3 loop reads CASSQDIYSPLHF. CDR3 nucleotides: TGCGCCAGCAGCCAAGATATTTATTCACCCCTCCACTTT.

This clonotype came up a few times. The CDR3: CASSLTQGAYEQYF. The CDR3, as DNA: TGTGCCAGCAGTTTAACCCAGGGGGCCTACGAGCAGTACTTC. The chain is built from TRBV28 and TRBJ2-7; 7 bases match TRBD1. The CDR3 contains 14 residues. The V segment lost 2 bases and the J segment 2 bases; nucleotides outside the gene matches: 3. Germline V gene sequence: CDR1 MDHEN, CDR2 SYDVKM.

A few counts support this clonotype. The V gene is TRBV28, the J gene TRBJ2-7, with unresolved D. The CDR3 extends over 14 amino acids. The germline CDR1 and CDR2 sequences are MDHEN and SYDVKM. Trimming removed 1 base at V and 0 bases at J, with 7 bases between. CDR3 residues: CASSLLSTSYEQYF. DNA for the CDR3: TGTGCCAGCAGTTTATTAAGTACCTCCTACGAGCAGTACTTC.

This clonotype has just a few counts. The chain links TRBV6-2 or TRBV6-3 to TRBJ2-5; D is ambiguous. The V gene's germline CDR1 is MNHEY and CDR2 SVGEGT. This CDR3 has 14 residues. The V end was cut by 8 bases, the J end by 4 bases, with 17 bases between. CDR3 protein: CASLAPRTRETQYF. The CDR3 region has the DNA TGTGCCAGCTTGGCTCCCCGAACCCGAGAGACCCAGTACTTC.

The CDR3: CSVGAGASTDTQYF. CDR3 nucleotides: TGCAGCGTGGGAGCAGGCGCTAGCACAGATACGCAGTATTTT. The chain employs TRBV29-1 and TRBJ2-3; possible D gene TRBD2, 5 bases. This CDR3 spans 14 amino acids. Trimming pared 6 bases from V and 0 bases from J, leaving 13 bases between. Germline V lookup: CDR1 SQVTM, CDR2 ANQGSEA.

This clonotype was seen repeatedly, ten times or more. The V gene is TRBV5-1, the J gene TRBJ1-2; D remains ambiguous. Per germline, CDR1 SGHRS and CDR2 YFSETQ. This CDR3 contains 15 residues. Trimming removed 0 bases at V and 4 bases at J, with 13 bases between. The CDR3 nucleotides are TGCGCCAGCAGCTTGGAAGGTGGAAGAAGCTATGGCTACACCTTC. This codes for CASSLEGGRSYGYTF.

This clonotype has more than one count but fewer than ten. The CDR3 DNA sequence: TGTGCCAGCAGCGGCCAGGAGGAGACCCAGTACTTC. Its protein is CASSGQEETQYF. V gene TRBV5-5 combines with J gene TRBJ2-5; D call uncertain. V lost 4 bases to trimming and J lost 5 bases, with 9 bases between them. The germline CDR1 and CDR2 sequences are SGHKS and YYEKEE (reference sequence). The CDR3 length is 12 residues.

The rearrangement links TRBV28 to TRBJ2-1, with no clear D. This CDR3 is built from 13 residues. The V gene's germline CDR1 is MDHEN and CDR2 SYDVKM. Trimming left V 5 bases short and J 10 bases short, with 15 bases between. This CDR3 is CASSPGLLPEQFF. In DNA, the CDR3 is TGTGCCAGCAGTCCTGGATTGTTGCCAGAGCAGTTCTTC.

The chain is built from TRBV29-1 and TRBJ2-5; the match to TRBD1 covers 9 bases. CDR3 size: 12 residues. Germline lookup yields CDR1 SQVTM and CDR2 ANQGSEA. Losses at the gene ends were 6 bases for V and 2 bases for J; bases not matched to a gene: 1. The CDR3 spells CSVGTGQETQYF. CDR3 DNA: TGCAGCGTAGGGACAGGGCAAGAGACCCAGTACTTC.